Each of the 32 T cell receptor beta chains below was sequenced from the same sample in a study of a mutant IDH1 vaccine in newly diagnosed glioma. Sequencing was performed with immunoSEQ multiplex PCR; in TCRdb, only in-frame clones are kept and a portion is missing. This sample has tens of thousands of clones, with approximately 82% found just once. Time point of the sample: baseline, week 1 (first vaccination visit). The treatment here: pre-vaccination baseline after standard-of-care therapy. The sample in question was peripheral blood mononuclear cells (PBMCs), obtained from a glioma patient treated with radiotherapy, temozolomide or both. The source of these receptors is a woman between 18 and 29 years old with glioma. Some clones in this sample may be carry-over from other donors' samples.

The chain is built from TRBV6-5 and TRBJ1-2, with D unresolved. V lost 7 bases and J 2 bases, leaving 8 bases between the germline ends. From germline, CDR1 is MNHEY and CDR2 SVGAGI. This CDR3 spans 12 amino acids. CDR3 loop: CASKVGNYGYTF. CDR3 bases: TGTGCCAGCAAAGTGGGGAACTATGGCTACACCTTC.

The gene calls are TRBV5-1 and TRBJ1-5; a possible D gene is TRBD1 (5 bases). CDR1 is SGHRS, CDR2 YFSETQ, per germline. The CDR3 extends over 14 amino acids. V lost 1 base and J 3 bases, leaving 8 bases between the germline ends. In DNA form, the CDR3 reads TGCGCCAGCAGCTTGCAGGGTGACAATCAGCCCCAGCATTTT. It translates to CASSLQGDNQPQHF.

CDR3 coding DNA: TGCGCCAGCAGCTTGGGGGACAGGTCAGCTAATGAAAAACTGTTTTTT. Translating gives CASSLGDRSANEKLFF. The V gene is TRBV5-1, the J gene TRBJ1-4; 8 bases map to TRBD1. The length of the CDR3 is 16 residues. J lost 3 bases, V lost 0 bases, and 4 bases had no gene match. Per germline, CDR1 SGHRS and CDR2 YFSETQ.

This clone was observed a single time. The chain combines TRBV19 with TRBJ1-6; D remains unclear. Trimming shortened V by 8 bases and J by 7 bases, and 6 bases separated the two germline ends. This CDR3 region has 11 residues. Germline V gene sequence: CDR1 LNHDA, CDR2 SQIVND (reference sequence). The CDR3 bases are TGTGCCAGTCAAGGGAATTCACCCCTCCACTTT. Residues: CASQGNSPLHF.

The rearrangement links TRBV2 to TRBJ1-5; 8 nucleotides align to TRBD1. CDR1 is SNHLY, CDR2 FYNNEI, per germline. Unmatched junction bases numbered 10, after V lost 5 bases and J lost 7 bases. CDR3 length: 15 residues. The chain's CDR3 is CASSLGQGEKQPQHF. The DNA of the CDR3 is TGTGCCAGCAGTCTAGGACAGGGTGAAAAGCAGCCCCAGCATTTT.

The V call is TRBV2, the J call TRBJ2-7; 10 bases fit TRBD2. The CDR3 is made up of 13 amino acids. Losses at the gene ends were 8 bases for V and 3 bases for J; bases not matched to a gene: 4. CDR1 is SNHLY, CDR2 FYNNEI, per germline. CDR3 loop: CASLPSGSYEQYF. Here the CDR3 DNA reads TGTGCCAGCCTTCCTAGCGGGAGCTACGAGCAGTACTTC.

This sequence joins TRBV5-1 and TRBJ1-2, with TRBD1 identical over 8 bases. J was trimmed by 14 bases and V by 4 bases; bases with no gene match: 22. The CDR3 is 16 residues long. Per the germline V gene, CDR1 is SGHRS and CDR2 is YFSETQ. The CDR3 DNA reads TGCGCCAGCAGCCGAATAACGGACAGGGCAACCTTTGAGCTAACCTTC. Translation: CASSRITDRATFELTF. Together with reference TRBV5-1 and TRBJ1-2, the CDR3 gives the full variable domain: KAGVTQTPRYLIKTRGQQVTLSCSPISGHRSVSWYQQTPGQGLQFLFEYFSETQRNKGNFPGRFSGRQFSNSRSEMNVSTLELGDSALYLCASSRITDRATFELTFGSGTRLTVV.

This chain's CDR3 is CASSLVRGVHTGELFF. CDR3 in DNA: TGTGCCAGCAGTTTAGTGCGGGGAGTGCACACCGGGGAGCTGTTTTTT. The rearrangement uses TRBV27 and TRBJ2-2; perhaps TRBD2 as D (6 bases). V was shortened by 2 bases and J by 3 bases, with 13 bases between the two germline ends. The length of the CDR3 is 16 residues. Germline V gives CDR1 MNHEY, CDR2 SMNVEV (reference sequence).

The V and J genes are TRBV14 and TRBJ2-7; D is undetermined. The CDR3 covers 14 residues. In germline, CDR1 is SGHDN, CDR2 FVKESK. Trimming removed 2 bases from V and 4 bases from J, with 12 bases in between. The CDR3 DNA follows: TGTGCCAGCAGCCAACAGGCCAATGGGTACGAGCAGTACTTC. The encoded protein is CASSQQANGYEQYF.

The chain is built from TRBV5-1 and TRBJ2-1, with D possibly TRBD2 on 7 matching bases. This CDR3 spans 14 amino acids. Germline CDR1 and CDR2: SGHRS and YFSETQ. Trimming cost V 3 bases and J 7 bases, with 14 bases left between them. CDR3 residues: CASSWGGSGNEQFF. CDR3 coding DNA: TGCGCCAGCAGCTGGGGGGGCTCGGGGAATGAGCAGTTCTTC.

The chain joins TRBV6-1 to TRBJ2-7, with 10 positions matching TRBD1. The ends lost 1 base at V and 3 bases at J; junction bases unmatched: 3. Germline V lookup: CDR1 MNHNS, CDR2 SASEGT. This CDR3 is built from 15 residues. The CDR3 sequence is CASSEEGTGVYEQYF. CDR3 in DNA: TGTGCCAGCAGTGAAGAGGGGACAGGGGTCTACGAGCAGTACTTC.

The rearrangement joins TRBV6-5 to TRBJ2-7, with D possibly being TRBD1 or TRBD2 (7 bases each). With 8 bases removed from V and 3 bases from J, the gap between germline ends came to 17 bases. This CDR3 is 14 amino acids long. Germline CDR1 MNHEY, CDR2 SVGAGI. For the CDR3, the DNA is TGTGCCAGCTCAACAGGGGAGGGGAACTACGAGCAGTACTTC. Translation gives CASSTGEGNYEQYF.

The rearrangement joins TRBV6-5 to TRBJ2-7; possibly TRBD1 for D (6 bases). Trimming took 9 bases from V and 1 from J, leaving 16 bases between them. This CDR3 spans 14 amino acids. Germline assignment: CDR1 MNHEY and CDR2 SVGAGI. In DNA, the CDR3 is TGTGCCAGAGGTCCAGGGGCTGAATCCTACGAGCAGTACTTC. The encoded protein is CARGPGAESYEQYF.

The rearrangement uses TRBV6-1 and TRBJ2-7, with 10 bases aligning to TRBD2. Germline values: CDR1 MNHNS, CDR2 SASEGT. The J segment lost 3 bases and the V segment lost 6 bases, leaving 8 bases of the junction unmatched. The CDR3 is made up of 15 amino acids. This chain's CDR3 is CASRFSLAGNYEQYF. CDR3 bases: TGTGCCAGCAGGTTTTCACTAGCGGGAAACTACGAGCAGTACTTC.

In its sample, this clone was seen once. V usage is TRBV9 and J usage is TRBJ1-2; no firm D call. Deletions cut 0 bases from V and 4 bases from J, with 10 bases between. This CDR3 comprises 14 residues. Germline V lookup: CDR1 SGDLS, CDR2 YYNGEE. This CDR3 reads CASSVGTASYGYTF. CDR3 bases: TGTGCCAGCAGCGTAGGGACGGCTAGCTATGGCTACACCTTC.

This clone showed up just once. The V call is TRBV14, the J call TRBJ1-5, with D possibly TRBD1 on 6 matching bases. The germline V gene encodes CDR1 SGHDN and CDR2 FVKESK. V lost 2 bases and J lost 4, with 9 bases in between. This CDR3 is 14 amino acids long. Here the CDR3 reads CASSQTGLNQPQHF. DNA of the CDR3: TGTGCCAGCAGCCAAACAGGGTTGAATCAGCCCCAGCATTTT.

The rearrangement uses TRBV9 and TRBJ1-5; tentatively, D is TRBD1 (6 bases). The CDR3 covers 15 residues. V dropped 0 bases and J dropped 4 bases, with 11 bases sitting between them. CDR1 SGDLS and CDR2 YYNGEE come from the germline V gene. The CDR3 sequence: CASSVGGGPNQPQHF. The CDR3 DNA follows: TGTGCCAGCAGCGTAGGAGGGGGACCTAATCAGCCCCAGCATTTT.

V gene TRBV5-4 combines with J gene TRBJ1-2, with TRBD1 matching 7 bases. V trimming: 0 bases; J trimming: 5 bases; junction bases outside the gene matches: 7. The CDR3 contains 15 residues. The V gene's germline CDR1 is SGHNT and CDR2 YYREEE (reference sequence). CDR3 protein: CASSLALQGDYGYTF. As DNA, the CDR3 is TGTGCCAGCAGCTTGGCTCTCCAGGGGGATTATGGCTACACCTTC.

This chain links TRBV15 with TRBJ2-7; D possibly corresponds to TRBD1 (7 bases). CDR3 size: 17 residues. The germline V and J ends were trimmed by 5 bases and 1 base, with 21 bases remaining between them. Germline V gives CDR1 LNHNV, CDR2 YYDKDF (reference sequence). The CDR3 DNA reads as TGTGCCACCAGCCCCGGAGGGGGCTCAACACCTTCCTACGAGCAGTACTTC. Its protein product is CATSPGGGSTPSYEQYF.

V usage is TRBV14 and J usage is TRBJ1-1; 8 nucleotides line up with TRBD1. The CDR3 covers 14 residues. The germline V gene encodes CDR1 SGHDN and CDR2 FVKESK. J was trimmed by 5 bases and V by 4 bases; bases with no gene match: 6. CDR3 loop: CASSLVRGRTEAFF. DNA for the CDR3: TGTGCCAGCAGCCTAGTCAGGGGGCGGACTGAAGCTTTCTTT.

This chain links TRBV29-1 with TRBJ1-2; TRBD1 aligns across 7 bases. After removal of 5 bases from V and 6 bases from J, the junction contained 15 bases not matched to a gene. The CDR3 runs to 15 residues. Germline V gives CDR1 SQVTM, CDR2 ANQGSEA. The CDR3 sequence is CSVSSRGGGFHGYTF. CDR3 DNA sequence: TGCAGCGTTTCTTCTCGTGGAGGGGGCTTCCATGGCTACACCTTC.

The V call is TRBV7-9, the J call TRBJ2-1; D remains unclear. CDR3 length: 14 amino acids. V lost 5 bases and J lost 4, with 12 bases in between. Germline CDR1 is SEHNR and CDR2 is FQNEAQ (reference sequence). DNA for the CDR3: TGTGCCAGCAGCCAAGAAGCAACTTACAATGAGCAGTTCTTC. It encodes CASSQEATYNEQFF.

This CDR3 reads CASTAGGQYEQYF. The CDR3 DNA reads as TGTGCCAGCACGGCGGGAGGACAATACGAGCAGTACTTC. The chain has TRBV6-5 and TRBJ2-7; 8 nucleotides line up with TRBD2. CDR1 is MNHEY and CDR2 is SVGAGI in the germline V gene. The CDR3 runs to 13 residues. Unmatched junction bases numbered 6, after V lost 7 bases and J lost 4 bases.

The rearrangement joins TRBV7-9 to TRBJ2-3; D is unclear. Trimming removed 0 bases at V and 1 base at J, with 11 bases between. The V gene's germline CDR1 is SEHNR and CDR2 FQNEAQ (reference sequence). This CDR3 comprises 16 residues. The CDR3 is CASSLALGRGTDTQYF. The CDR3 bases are TGTGCCAGCAGCTTAGCGCTTGGCCGCGGCACAGATACGCAGTATTTT.

The CDR3 loop is CSARRPDTQYF. CDR3 bases: TGCAGTGCTCGGAGGCCAGATACGCAGTATTTT. V and J are TRBV20-1 and TRBJ2-3; D is perhaps TRBD2 (5 bases). CDR3 length: 11 amino acids. The V gene lost 5 bases and the J gene lost 4 bases, with 7 bases spanning the gap. The V gene's germline CDR1 is DFQATT and CDR2 SNEGSKA (reference sequence).

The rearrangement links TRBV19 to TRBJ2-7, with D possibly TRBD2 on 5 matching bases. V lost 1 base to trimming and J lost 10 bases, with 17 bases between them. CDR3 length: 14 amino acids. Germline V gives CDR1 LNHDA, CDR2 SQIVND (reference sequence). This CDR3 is CASSIGAGRANQYF. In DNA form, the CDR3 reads TGTGCCAGTAGTATAGGGGCGGGTAGGGCCAATCAGTACTTC.

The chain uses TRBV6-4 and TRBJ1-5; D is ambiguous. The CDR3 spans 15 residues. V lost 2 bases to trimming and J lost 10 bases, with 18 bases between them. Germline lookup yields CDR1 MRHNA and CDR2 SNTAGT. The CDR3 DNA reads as TGTGCCAGCAGTGACCGGAGATACAGAGGGTATCCCCAGCATTTT. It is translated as CASSDRRYRGYPQHF.

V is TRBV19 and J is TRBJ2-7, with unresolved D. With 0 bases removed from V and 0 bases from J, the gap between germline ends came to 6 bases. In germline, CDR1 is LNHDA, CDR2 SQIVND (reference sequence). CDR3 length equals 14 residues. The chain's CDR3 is CASSIDPNSYEQYF. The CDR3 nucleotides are TGTGCCAGTAGTATAGATCCCAACTCCTACGAGCAGTACTTC.

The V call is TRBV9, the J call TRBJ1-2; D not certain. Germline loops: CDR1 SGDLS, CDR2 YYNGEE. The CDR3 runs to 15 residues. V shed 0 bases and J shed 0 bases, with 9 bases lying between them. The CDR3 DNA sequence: TGTGCCAGCAGCGTAGCCCAGAGAGCTAACTATGGCTACACCTTC. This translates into CASSVAQRANYGYTF.

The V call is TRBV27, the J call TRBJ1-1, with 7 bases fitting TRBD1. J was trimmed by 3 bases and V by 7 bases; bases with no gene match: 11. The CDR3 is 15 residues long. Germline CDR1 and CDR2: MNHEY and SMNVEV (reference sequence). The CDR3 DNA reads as TGTGCCAGCACCAGCGGGACAGCAAGGCACACTGAAGCTTTCTTT. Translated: CASTSGTARHTEAFF.

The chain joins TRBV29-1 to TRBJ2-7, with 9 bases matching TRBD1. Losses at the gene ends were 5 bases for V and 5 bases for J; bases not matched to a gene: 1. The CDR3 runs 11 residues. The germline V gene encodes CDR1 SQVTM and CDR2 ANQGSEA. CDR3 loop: CSVTGGHEQYF. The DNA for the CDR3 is TGCAGCGTTACAGGGGGCCACGAGCAGTACTTC.

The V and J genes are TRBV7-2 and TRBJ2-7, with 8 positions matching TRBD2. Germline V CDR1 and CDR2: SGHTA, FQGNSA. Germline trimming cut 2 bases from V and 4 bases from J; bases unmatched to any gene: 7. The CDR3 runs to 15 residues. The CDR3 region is CASSLRLAGSYEQYF. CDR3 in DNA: TGTGCCAGCAGCTTAAGGCTAGCGGGCTCATACGAGCAGTACTTC.